These T cell receptor beta chains were read from a single sample in a study of control samples from healthy donors and cancer patients. The table came from immunoSEQ multiplex PCR; TCRdb's copy has only in-frame clones and leaves some out. There are some 160,000 clones in the sample; roughly 90% occur only once, and 4.9% lies in the top ten. Specimen: blood. Receptors originate from a man aged 25 to 40 in good health. CDR3s include the opening cysteine and the closing phenylalanine or tryptophan. D genes are given only for firm matches. Clone size, where shown, is once, few, many, or a class for clones that have expanded.

J gene: TRBJ1-2
D gene: TRBD1
V gene: TRBV6-5
clone size: .
CDR3 DNA: TGTGCCAGCACGATGGTGGGACAGGGGGGCGCGGGCTACACCTTC
CDR3 protein: CASTMVGQGGAGYTF

J gene: TRBJ1-5
D gene: .
V gene: TRBV6-2/TRBV6-3
clone size: .
CDR3 DNA: TGTGCCAGCAGTCAAAGTACAACAGTGATCAATCAGCCCCAGCATTTT
CDR3 protein: CASSQSTTVINQPQHF

J gene: TRBJ2-5
D gene: .
V gene: TRBV19
clone size: .
CDR3 DNA: TGTGCCAGTAGTATCGTGGCGTGGGAGACCCAGTACTTC
CDR3 protein: CASSIVAWETQYF

J gene: TRBJ1-2
D gene: .
V gene: TRBV5-1
clone size: .
CDR3 DNA: TGCGCCAGCAGCTCTGCCGGGACCCAGAGTAATAGCTACACCTTC
CDR3 protein: CASSSAGTQSNSYTF

J gene: TRBJ1-2
D gene: TRBD1
V gene: TRBV6-5
clone size: .
CDR3 DNA: TGTGCCAGCAGCAGGGGACAGCGGAATGGCTACACCTTC
CDR3 protein: CASSRGQRNGYTF

J gene: TRBJ1-1
D gene: .
V gene: TRBV30
clone size: .
CDR3 DNA: TGTGCCTGCCATTACACTGAAGCTTTCTTT
CDR3 protein: CACHYTEAFF

J gene: TRBJ2-3
D gene: TRBD1
V gene: TRBV9
clone size: once
CDR3 DNA: TGTGCCAGCAGCGTAGCGTATCAAGGGACAGGGAGCGCAGATACGCAGTATTTT
CDR3 protein: CASSVAYQGTGSADTQYF

J gene: TRBJ2-1
D gene: .
V gene: TRBV24-1
clone size: .
CDR3 DNA: TGTGCCACCAGTCAGGGACTCAACTTCTCCTACAATGAGCAGTTCTTC
CDR3 protein: CATSQGLNFSYNEQFF

J gene: TRBJ1-1
D gene: .
V gene: TRBV29-1
clone size: .
CDR3 DNA: TGCAGCGCCTCGTTAAGGGCTGAAGCTTTCTTT
CDR3 protein: CSASLRAEAFF

J gene: TRBJ2-7
D gene: .
V gene: TRBV19
clone size: .
CDR3 DNA: TGTGCCAGTAGTAAACAGGGTCGAAACGAGCAGTACTTC
CDR3 protein: CASSKQGRNEQYF

J gene: TRBJ2-7
D gene: TRBD1
V gene: TRBV5-1
clone size: medium-sized
CDR3 DNA: TGCGCCAGCAGCTTGGGTGACCCGGGGACAGGAGGCTCCTACGAGCAGTACTTC
CDR3 protein: CASSLGDPGTGGSYEQYF

J gene: TRBJ1-1
D gene: .
V gene: TRBV2
clone size: .
CDR3 DNA: TGTGCCAGCAGTGTTAGAGTGCCGAACACTGAAGCTTTCTTT
CDR3 protein: CASSVRVPNTEAFF

J gene: TRBJ2-1
D gene: .
V gene: TRBV21-1
clone size: once
CDR3 DNA: TGTGCCAGCAGCAAAACTAGCGGGAGTGAGTTCTTC
CDR3 protein: CASSKTSGSEFF